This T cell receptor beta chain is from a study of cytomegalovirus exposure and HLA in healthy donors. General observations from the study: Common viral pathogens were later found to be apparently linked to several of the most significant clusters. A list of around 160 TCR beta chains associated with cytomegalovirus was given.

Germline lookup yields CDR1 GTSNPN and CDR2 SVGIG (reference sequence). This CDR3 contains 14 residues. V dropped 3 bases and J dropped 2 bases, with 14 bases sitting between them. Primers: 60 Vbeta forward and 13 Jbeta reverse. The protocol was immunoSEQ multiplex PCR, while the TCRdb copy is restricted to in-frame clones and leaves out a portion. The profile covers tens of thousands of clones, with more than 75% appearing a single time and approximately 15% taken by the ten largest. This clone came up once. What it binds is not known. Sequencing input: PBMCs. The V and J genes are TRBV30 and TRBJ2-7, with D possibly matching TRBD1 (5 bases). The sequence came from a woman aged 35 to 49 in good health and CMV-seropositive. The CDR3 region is CAWRAKATAYEQYF. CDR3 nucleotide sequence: TGTGCCTGGAGGGCCAAAGCGACAGCCTACGAGCAGTACTTC.